The 2 T cell receptor beta chains presented below share a single source sample, sequenced in a study of blood T cell repertoires in COVID-19. The method was immunoSEQ multiplex PCR; TCRdb's version includes in-frame clones alone and lacks a portion of them. The repertoire holds about 280,000 clones, with roughly nine tenths as singletons. The sequenced material came from peripheral blood. These receptors were taken from a man in his fifties with acute or convalescent COVID-19.

The chain has TRBV10-1 and TRBJ2-2; 7 positions agree with TRBD1. Germline lookup yields CDR1 WNHNN and CDR2 SYGVQD (reference sequence). Losses at the gene ends were 6 bases for V and 4 bases for J; bases not matched to a gene: 8. CDR3 length equals 15 residues. The CDR3: CASRDTTGPTGELFF. Written as DNA, the CDR3 is TGCGCCAGCAGAGACACGACAGGGCCCACCGGGGAGCTGTTTTTT.

The chain links TRBV7-2 to TRBJ2-6; 7 bases are a match to TRBD1. In germline, CDR1 is SGHTA, CDR2 FQGNSA. The CDR3 covers 18 residues. J lost 0 bases, V lost 2 bases, and 7 bases had no gene match. CDR3 in DNA: TGTGCCAGCAGCTTATTTCCGGGACAGCCCTCTGGGGCCAACGTCCTGACTTTC. Protein sequence: CASSLFPGQPSGANVLTF.